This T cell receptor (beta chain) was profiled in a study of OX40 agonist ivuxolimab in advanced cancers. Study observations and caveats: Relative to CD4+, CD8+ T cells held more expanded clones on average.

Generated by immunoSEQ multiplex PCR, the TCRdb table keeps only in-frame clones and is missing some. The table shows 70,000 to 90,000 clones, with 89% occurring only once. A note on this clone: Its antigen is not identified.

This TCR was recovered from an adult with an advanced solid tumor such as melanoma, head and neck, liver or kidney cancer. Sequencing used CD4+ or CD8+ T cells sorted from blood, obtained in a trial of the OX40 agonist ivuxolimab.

This CDR3 is CASSEGSSYEQYF. The CDR3 nucleotides read TGCGCCAGCAGCGAGGGGTCTTCCTACGAGCAGTACTTC. This chain links TRBV5-1 with TRBJ2-7, with D possibly called TRBD1 or TRBD2 (5 bases each). V lost 4 bases and J lost 1, with 9 bases in between. Germline loops: CDR1 SGHRS, CDR2 YFSETQ. This CDR3 has 13 residues.